A single sample is the source of the 21 T cell receptor beta chains below, sequenced in a study of tumor-infiltrating lymphocytes in primary liver carcinoma (dated 2017 in TCRdb). TCRdb lists the instrument as Illumina HiSeq 2500. TCRbeta-specific cDNA was reverse-transcribed from around 500 ng total RNA using a constant-region primer and ProtoScript II reverse transcriptase. Three nested multiplex PCR rounds, following a slightly modified ARM-PCR procedure, were used to build the TCRbeta libraries. Each of the first two PCR rounds ran for approximately 10 cycles using multiplex TRBV1-TRBV30 forward primers together with a Cbeta reverse primer. The public reads were reprocessed in TCRdb via fastp at Q25 and MiXCR, keeping in-frame beta chains. Here each entry gathers all rows of one CDR3 protein and keeps the most common genes and DNA. Counted in this sample were around 120,000 distinct CDR3 sequences; less than 75% of them appeared once. Of the sample, 8.1% is held by the ten largest clones.

Total RNA and DNA were co-extracted from around 18-30 mg of bulk tissue with the AllPrep DNA/RNA mini kit, without cell sorting. The sequenced sample was tumor-adjacent normal liver tissue. These receptor sequences come from a woman in her sixties or seventies with primary liver carcinoma and hepatitis B virus infection.

A note on this clonotype: At one of its ends the junction is not consistent with the germline gene, which may arise from a read error. The chain combines TRBV6-5 with TRBJ2-5; TRBD1 agrees at 8 bases. Germline V CDR1 and CDR2: MNHEY, SVGAGI. The CDR3 is 12 amino acids. The CDR3 loop is CVSSPQGETQYF. CDR3 in DNA: TGTGTCAGCAGTCCACAGGGGGAGACCCAATACTTC.

The chain has TRBV20-1 and TRBJ2-1, with D unclear. The CDR3 totals 14 residues. V gave up 2 bases and J gave up 9 bases, with 17 bases separating them. Germline CDR1 reads DFQATT; CDR2 reads SNEGSKA (reference sequence). In DNA, the CDR3 is TGCAGTGCTAGACCCGGCGCTAGTACCGGTGAGCAGTTCTTC. Translation: CSARPGASTGEQFF.

Sample share makes this clonotype medium-sized. The V and J genes are TRBV29-1 and TRBJ2-1, with D uncertain. The CDR3 runs to 12 residues. Trimming took off 7 bases at V and 3 bases at J, with 10 bases between the two ends. Germline CDR1 is SQVTM and CDR2 is ANQGSEA. In DNA form, the CDR3 reads TGCAGCGCCCTAAGGGACTACAATGAGCAGTTCTTC. As protein: CSALRDYNEQFF.

In the case of this clonotype: This could be a read error, since a much larger clone is one nucleotide away. V gene TRBV2 combines with J gene TRBJ2-1; unclear D gene. Germline-derived CDR1 and CDR2 are SNHLY and FYNNEI. V shed 10 bases and J shed 5 bases, with 9 bases lying between them. This CDR3 region has 11 residues. Written as DNA, the CDR3 is TGTGCCACCCCGAAGGACAATGAGCAGTTCTTC. Protein sequence: CATPKDNEQFF.

To note about this clonotype: The germline gene is not matched at one end of the junction; a read error may be the cause. The chain recombines TRBV11-2 with TRBJ2-1; D call uncertain. CDR3 size: 12 residues. CDR1 and CDR2 (germline): SGHAT, FQNNGV. This chain's CDR3 is CVSSLPTLVHFF. The CDR3 DNA reads TGTGTCAGCAGCCTACCAACCCTGGTGCACTTCTTC.

Comment on this clonotype: A much larger clone lies a single base off, so this may be a read error. The chain has TRBV28 and TRBJ1-1; no reliable D call. Germline lookup yields CDR1 MDHEN and CDR2 SYDVKM. This CDR3 has 15 residues. Here the CDR3 reads CASSPLRMRDTEAVF. The CDR3 region has the DNA TGTGCCAGCAGCCCTCTTAGAATGCGAGACACTGAAGCTGTCTTT.

Points on this clonotype: One base away lies a much larger clone, so this may be a sequencing read error. The conserved final phenylalanine or tryptophan is absent from the CDR3, which likely points to a read error. Because the CDR3's place on the DNA is in doubt, the DNA is left out and the CDR3 is given as listed by TCRdb. The chain links TRBV28 to TRBJ1-1; whether TRBD1, the table's D call, matches the DNA was not checked. The CDR3 sequence runs 12 residues, both termini included. Germline-derived CDR1 and CDR2 are MDHEN and SYDVKM. The CDR3 loop reads CASSSTTLQVFV.

As regards this clonotype: One end of the junction varies from germline; a read error may be responsible. The chain uses TRBV4-2 and TRBJ2-3; 7 bases line up with TRBD1. Germline V CDR1 and CDR2: LGHNA, YNFKEQ. The CDR3 loop spans 17 amino acids. CDR3 nucleotides: TGTGCCAGGAGCCGGGGCGTCCCGGGACAGAGGAGTGATACGCAGTATTTT. Translation: CARSRGVPGQRSDTQYF.

Regarding this clonotype: The junction departs from the called germline gene at one end, perhaps through a read error. V is TRBV29-1 and J is TRBJ2-6; a possible D gene is TRBD1 (6 bases). Germline loops: CDR1 SQVTM, CDR2 ANQGSEA. The CDR3 has 16 amino acids. The DNA for the CDR3 is TGCAGGGTCCGGGGACATGGGAGCTCTGGGACCAACGTCCTGACTTTC. Protein: CRVRGHGSSGTNVLTF.

This clonotype has more than one count but fewer than ten. The gene calls are TRBV6-1 and TRBJ2-5; the D is unclear. V lost 2 bases to trimming and J lost 11 bases, with 15 bases between them. The CDR3 spans 13 residues. The germline CDR1 and CDR2 sequences are MNHNS and SASEGT. The CDR3 loop reads CASSELQQEIQYF. In DNA form, the CDR3 reads TGTGCCAGCAGTGAATTACAGCAAGAGATTCAGTACTTC.

Notes on this clonotype: At one boundary the junction diverges from the germline segment, which might be a read error. The gene calls are TRBV11-3 and TRBJ2-1; 11 bases fit TRBD2. This CDR3 is 19 amino acids long. The germline gives CDR1 SGHNT, CDR2 YENEEA. This chain's CDR3 is CASSLEDSGRARSYNEHFF. The CDR3 DNA sequence: TGTGCCAGCAGCTTGGAGGATAGCGGGAGGGCCCGCTCCTACAATGAGCACTTCTTC.

Concerning this clonotype itself: A single base separates this from a much larger clone, so it may be a read error. V usage is TRBV10-2 and J usage is TRBJ2-7, with a tentative D call TRBD1 (6 bases). Germline loops: CDR1 WSHSY, CDR2 SAAADI. V lost 10 bases and J 6 bases, leaving 19 bases between the germline ends. The CDR3 has 13 residues. This CDR3 reads CANRRGQTFEQYF. CDR3 sequence (DNA): TGCGCCAACAGACGAGGACAGACGTTCGAGCAGTACTTC.

This clonotype was detected many times. The V gene is TRBV5-1, the J gene TRBJ2-6; 10 nucleotides line up with TRBD1. J lost 0 bases, V lost 0 bases, and 6 bases had no gene match. The CDR3 runs to 19 residues. Germline V CDR1 and CDR2: SGHRS, YFSETQ. The CDR3 DNA is TGCGCCAGCAGCTTGGGGACAGGGGGTTCCCTCTCTGGGGCCAACGTCCTGACTTTC. It specifies CASSLGTGGSLSGANVLTF.

As regards this clonotype: Relative to the germline gene, one junction end is altered; a read error may explain this. This chain links TRBV29-1 with TRBJ2-1, with a weak D call TRBD2 (6 bases). CDR1 is SQVTM, CDR2 ANQGSEA, per germline. The length of the CDR3 is 12 residues. In DNA form, the CDR3 reads TGCAGCGTCCGGGGGTTCAACAATGAGCATTTCTTC. This codes for CSVRGFNNEHFF.

This chain joins TRBV11-2 and TRBJ2-2; D may be TRBD2 (6 bases). Trimming stripped 3 bases from V and 0 bases from J, with 8 bases between. The CDR3 loop spans 15 amino acids. Germline values: CDR1 SGHAT, CDR2 FQNNGV. CDR3 sequence reads: CASSFAGSNTGELFF. As DNA, the CDR3 is TGTGCCAGCAGCTTTGCGGGATCGAACACCGGGGAGCTGTTTTTT.

On this clonotype: This may be a read error, as it is one base from a much larger clone. The chain carries TRBV5-6 and TRBJ2-2; TRBD2 agrees at 7 bases. The CDR3 runs to 18 residues. Germline V gene sequence: CDR1 SGHDT, CDR2 YYEEEE. CDR3: CAGSLLSREGHGIGELFF. In nucleotides, the CDR3 is TGTGCCGGCAGCTTGTTGTCGAGGGAGGGCCATGGTATCGGGGAGCTGTTTTTT. Drawing the rest from reference TRBV5-6 and TRBJ2-2, the complete variable domain is DAGVTQSPTHLIKTRGQQVTLRCSPKSGHDTVSWYQQALGQGPQFIFQYYEEEERQRGNFPDRFSGHQFPNYSSELNVNALLLGDSALYLCAGSLLSREGHGIGELFFGEGSRLTVL.

A note on this clonotype: At one end the junction does not follow the germline gene, possibly because of a read error. The rearrangement links TRBV12-3 or TRBV12-4 to TRBJ2-7; D is tentatively TRBD1 or TRBD2 (6 bases each). CDR3 length: 14 residues. CDR3 sequence: CACSPTGLPGDQYF. The CDR3 nucleotides are TGTGCCTGCAGTCCAACAGGGCTTCCGGGGGATCAGTACTTC.

The CDR3 DNA reads as TGTGCCAGCTCTGGGTCGAGTCTAGTCCCCTACAATGAGCAGTTCTTC. Encoded protein: CASSGSSLVPYNEQFF. The chain recombines TRBV7-9 with TRBJ2-1; no reliable D call. The CDR3 is made up of 16 amino acids. The V end lost 8 bases, the J end lost 2 bases, and 19 bases lay between the germline ends. Germline CDR1 reads SEHNR; CDR2 reads FQNEAQ (reference sequence).

As for this clonotype: A much bigger clone sits one base away, suggesting this may be a read error. This rearrangement joins TRBV5-1 to TRBJ1-6, with unresolved D. In germline, CDR1 is SGHRS, CDR2 YFSETQ. The CDR3 runs to 14 residues. The CDR3 loop is CASSFYGVNSPLQF. The CDR3 DNA follows: TGCGCCAGCAGCTTTTACGGAGTAAATTCACCCCTCCAGTTT. Complete variable domain (other parts from reference TRBV5-1 and TRBJ1-6): KAGVTQTPRYLIKTRGQQVTLSCSPISGHRSVSWYQQTPGQGLQFLFEYFSETQRNKGNFPGRFSGRQFSNSRSEMNVSTLELGDSALYLCASSFYGVNSPLQFGNGTRLTVT.

The chain couples TRBV7-9 to TRBJ2-7; TRBD2 is a possible D gene (6 bases). Looked up from germline, CDR1 is SEHNR and CDR2 is FQNEAQ (reference sequence). V shed 5 bases and J shed 0 bases, with 14 bases lying between them. The CDR3 runs 15 residues. The CDR3 protein is CASSRPSVHSYEQYF. The CDR3 DNA reads as TGTGCCAGCAGCCGACCTAGCGTGCACTCCTACGAGCAGTACTTC.

This clonotype was found many times. The chain employs TRBV5-1 and TRBJ1-6; D not resolved. Germline CDR1 SGHRS, CDR2 YFSETQ. There are 11 residues in the CDR3. Trimming removed 0 bases from V and 12 bases from J, with 4 bases in between. CDR3 region: CASSLDGPLHF. As DNA, the CDR3 is TGCGCCAGCAGCTTGGACGGACCCCTCCACTTT.